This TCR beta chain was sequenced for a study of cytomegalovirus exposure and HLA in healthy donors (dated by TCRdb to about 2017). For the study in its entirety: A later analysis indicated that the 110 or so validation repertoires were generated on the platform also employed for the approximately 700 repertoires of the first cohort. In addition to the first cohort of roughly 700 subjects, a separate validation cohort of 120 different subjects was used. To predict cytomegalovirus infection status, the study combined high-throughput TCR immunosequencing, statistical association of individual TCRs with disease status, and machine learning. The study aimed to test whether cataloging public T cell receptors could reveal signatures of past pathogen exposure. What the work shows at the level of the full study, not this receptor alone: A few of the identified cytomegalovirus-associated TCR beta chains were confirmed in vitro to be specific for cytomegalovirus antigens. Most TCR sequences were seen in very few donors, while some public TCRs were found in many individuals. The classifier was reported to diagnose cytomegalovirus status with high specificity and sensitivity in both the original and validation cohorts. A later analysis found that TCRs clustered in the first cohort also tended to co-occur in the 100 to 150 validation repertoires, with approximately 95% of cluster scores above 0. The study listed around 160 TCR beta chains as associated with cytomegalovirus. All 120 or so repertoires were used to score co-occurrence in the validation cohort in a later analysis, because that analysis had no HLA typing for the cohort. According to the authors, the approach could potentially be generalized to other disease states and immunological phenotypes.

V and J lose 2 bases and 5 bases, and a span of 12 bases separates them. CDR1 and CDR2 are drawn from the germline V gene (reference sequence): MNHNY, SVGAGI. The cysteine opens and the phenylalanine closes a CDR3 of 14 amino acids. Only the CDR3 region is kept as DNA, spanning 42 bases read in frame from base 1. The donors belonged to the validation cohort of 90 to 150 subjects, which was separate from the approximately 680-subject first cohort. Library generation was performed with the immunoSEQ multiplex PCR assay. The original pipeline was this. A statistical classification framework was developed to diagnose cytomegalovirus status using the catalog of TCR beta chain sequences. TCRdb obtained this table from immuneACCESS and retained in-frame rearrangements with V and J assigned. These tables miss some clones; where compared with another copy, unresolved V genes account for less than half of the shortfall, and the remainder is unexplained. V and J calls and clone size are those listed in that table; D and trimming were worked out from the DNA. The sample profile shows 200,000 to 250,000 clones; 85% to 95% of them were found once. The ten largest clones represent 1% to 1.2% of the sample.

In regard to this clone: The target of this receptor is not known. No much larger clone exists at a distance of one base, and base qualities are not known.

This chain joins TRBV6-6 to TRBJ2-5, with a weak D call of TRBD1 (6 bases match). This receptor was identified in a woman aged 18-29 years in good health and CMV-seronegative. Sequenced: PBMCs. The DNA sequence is TGTGCCAGCAGTTACCCAGGGGTTTATGAGACCCAGTACTTC. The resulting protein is CASSYPGVYETQYF.